This T cell receptor (beta chain) was captured by sequencing in a study of blood T cell repertoires in COVID-19. Looking at the study overall: The study counted Cohort 3 donors as recovered given two negative PCRs, clearance, or symptom resolution. Sites across the United States, Italy and Spain contributed samples from acute and convalescent COVID-19.

The CDR3 spans 15 residues. V lost 4 bases, J lost 4 bases, and 9 bases stayed unmatched. Germline CDR1 and CDR2: SGHRS and YFSETQ. Clones were read by immunoSEQ multiplex PCR, and TCRdb kept only the in-frame ones, dropping some. The table records some 330,000 clones, around 87% of them present only once. Everyone who took part was roughly 18 to 95 years old, and they came from fewer than 25 US areas. This chain uses TRBV5-1 with TRBJ2-7; 9 nucleotides line up with TRBD1. Sequencing was done on a sample of PBMCs or T cells enriched from blood (not recorded which). This TCR came from a man between 40 and 49 years old in a cohort exposed to, infected with or recovered from COVID-19 (not recorded which). CDR3 sequence (DNA): TGCGCCAGCAGCCCCGGCGGGACAGGGCAATACGAGCAGTACTTC. It specifies CASSPGGTGQYEQYF.